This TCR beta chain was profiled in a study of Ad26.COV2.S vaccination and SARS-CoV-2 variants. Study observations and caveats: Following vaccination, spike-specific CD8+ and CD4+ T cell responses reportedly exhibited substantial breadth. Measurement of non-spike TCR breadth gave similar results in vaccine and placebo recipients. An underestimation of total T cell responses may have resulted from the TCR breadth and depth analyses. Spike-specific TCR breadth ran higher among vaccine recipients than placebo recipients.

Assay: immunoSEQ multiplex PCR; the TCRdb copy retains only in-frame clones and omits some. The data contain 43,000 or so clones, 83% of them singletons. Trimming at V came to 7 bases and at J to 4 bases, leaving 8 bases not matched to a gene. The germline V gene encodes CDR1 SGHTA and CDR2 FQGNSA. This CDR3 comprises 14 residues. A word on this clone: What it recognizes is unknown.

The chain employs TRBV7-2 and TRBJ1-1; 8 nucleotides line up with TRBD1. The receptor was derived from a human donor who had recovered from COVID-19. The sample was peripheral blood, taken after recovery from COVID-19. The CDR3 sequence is CASTSEQGATEAFF. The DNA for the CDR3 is TGTGCCAGCACATCAGAGCAGGGGGCCACTGAAGCTTTCTTT. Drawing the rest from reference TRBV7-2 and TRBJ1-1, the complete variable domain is GAGVSQSPSNKVTEKGKDVELRCDPISGHTALYWYRQSLGQGLEFLIYFQGNSAPDKSGLPSDRFSAERTGGSVSTLTIQRTQQEDSAVYLCASTSEQGATEAFFGQGTRLTVV.